This T cell receptor beta chain was profiled in a study of cytomegalovirus exposure and HLA in healthy donors. Primers included in the PCR were 60 Vbeta and 13 Jbeta primers. Profiled with immunoSEQ multiplex PCR; TCRdb holds only in-frame clones, not every one. The sample contains under 150,000 clones, 82% of which appear only once. The J segment lost 4 bases and the V segment lost 1 base, leaving 3 bases of the junction unmatched. The CDR3 is 15 amino acids. The germline gives CDR1 MGHDK, CDR2 SYGVNS. Points on this clone: The antigen is undetermined.

Study-wide results and limits: Researchers reportedly found TCR beta sequences accurately predicted most subjects' HLA-A and HLA-B alleles. Earlier results showed most TCR beta V segments being productive about 90% or about 30% of the time. A later analysis associated around 17,000 TCR beta sequences with HLA alleles at a 0.05 false discovery rate. Only CMV serostatus was available as immune exposure information.

This receptor was taken from a boy between 2 and 10 years old in good health and CMV-seronegative. This chain uses TRBV25-1 with TRBJ1-2; 10 positions match TRBD1. The sample was PBMCs. The CDR3 DNA sequence: TGTGCCAGCAGTGAATGGGGACAGGGGACCTATGGCTACACCTTC. Its translation is CASSEWGQGTYGYTF.